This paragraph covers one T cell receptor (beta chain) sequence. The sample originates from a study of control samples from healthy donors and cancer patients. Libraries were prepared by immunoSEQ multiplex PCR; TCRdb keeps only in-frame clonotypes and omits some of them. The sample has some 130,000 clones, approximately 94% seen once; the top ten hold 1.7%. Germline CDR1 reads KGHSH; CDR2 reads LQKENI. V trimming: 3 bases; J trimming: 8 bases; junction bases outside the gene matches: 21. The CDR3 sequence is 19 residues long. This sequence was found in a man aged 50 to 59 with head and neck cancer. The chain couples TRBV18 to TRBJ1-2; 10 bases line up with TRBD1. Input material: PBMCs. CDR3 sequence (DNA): TGTGCCAGCTCACCCGGAGCCGACAGGGGGCGGGGACGGTTCGAAGGCTACACCTTC. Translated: CASSPGADRGRGRFEGYTF.